One sample yielded the 20 T cell receptor beta chains listed below, sequenced in a study of Graves' ophthalmopathy and Graves' hyperthyroidism. Scientists amplified the TCR beta CDR3 regions from RNA transcripts. HTBI-primed first-round RT-PCR preceded second-round multiplex PCR. TCRdb recomputed calls from the multiplex PCR reads with MiXCR, one row per CDR3 protein. The profile covers about 740,000 distinct CDR3 sequences, with roughly 41% appearing a single time and approximately 43% taken by the ten largest. The sequenced sample was peripheral blood. The source of these receptors is an adult man with Graves' ophthalmopathy.

This clonotype has just a few counts. The chain carries TRBV24-1 and TRBJ1-5; D gene uncertain. Trimming took 12 bases from V and 1 from J, leaving 15 bases between them. This CDR3 is built from 14 residues. Germline lookup yields CDR1 KGHDR and CDR2 SFDVKD. Here the CDR3 DNA reads TGTGCCTGGAGTGCCGACACAAGCAATCAGCCCCAGCATTTT. Amino acids: CAWSADTSNQPQHF.

J is TRBJ1-4 and V is TRBV25-1; the D is unclear. Per germline, CDR1 MGHDK and CDR2 SYGVNS. V lost 6 bases and J lost 8, with 13 bases in between. This CDR3 has 13 residues. CDR3 amino acids: CASRGSTGEKLFF. The CDR3 DNA is TGTGCCAGCAGAGGAAGTACGGGGGAAAAACTGTTTTTT.

This clonotype was recorded at least ten times. The chain combines TRBV2 with TRBJ2-7, with no clear D. The germline CDR1 and CDR2 sequences are SNHLY and FYNNEI. The CDR3 length is 14 residues. Trimming removed 4 bases at V and 5 bases at J, with 15 bases between. CDR3 residues: CASSVLGYGNEQYF. The CDR3 region has the DNA TGTGCCAGCAGTGTCTTGGGGTATGGCAACGAGCAGTACTTC.

For the CDR3, the DNA is TGTGCCAGCAGTCCAATAGCGTCCGAGCAGTACTTC. Translated: CASSPIASEQYF. The gene calls are TRBV28 and TRBJ2-7; TRBD2 might be the D (5 bases). V shed 5 bases and J shed 6 bases, with 11 bases lying between them. Germline CDR1 is MDHEN and CDR2 is SYDVKM. The CDR3 consists of 12 residues.

The chain combines TRBV9 with TRBJ2-5; D call uncertain. The germline V gene encodes CDR1 SGDLS and CDR2 YYNGEE. The V gene lost 0 bases and the J gene lost 2 bases, with 11 bases spanning the gap. The length of the CDR3 is 15 residues. The CDR3 DNA reads as TGTGCCAGCAGCGTAGCAACCACACGGCAAGAGACCCAGTACTTC. Protein product: CASSVATTRQETQYF.

The gene calls are TRBV20-1 and TRBJ1-2; 7 nucleotides match TRBD1. The germline CDR1 and CDR2 sequences are DFQATT and SNEGSKA (reference sequence). The CDR3 extends over 13 amino acids. The CDR3 reads CSTTSPRGHGYTF. The DNA for the CDR3 is TGCAGCACTACTTCTCCAAGGGGGCATGGCTACACCTTC.

This clonotype was seen repeatedly, ten times or more. The chain links TRBV29-1 to TRBJ1-5, with D possibly matching TRBD1 (5 bases). Germline V CDR1 and CDR2: SQVTM, ANQGSEA. The CDR3 contains 13 residues. V lost 4 bases and J lost 4, with 11 bases in between. CDR3 sequence reads: CSVGDGLNQPQHF. The DNA for the CDR3 is TGCAGCGTTGGGGACGGATTGAATCAGCCCCAGCATTTT. The whole variable domain, filled in from reference TRBV29-1 and TRBJ1-5, reads SAVISQKPSRDICQRGTSLTIQCQVDSQVTMMFWYRQQPGQSLTLIATANQGSEATYESGFVIDKFPISRPNLTFSTLTVSNMSPEDSSIYLCSVGDGLNQPQHFGDGTRLSIL.

This clonotype was recorded at least ten times. The CDR3 coding sequence is TGTGCCAGCAGCGACGGGGACAGGAATTCACCCCTCCACTTT. This translates into CASSDGDRNSPLHF. This rearrangement joins TRBV12-3 or TRBV12-4 to TRBJ1-6; 8 bases line up with TRBD1. The CDR3 runs to 14 residues. The V and J ends lost 6 bases and 7 bases, in that order; junction bases with no gene match: 5.

This clonotype was observed a handful of times. V gene TRBV11-2 combines with J gene TRBJ2-5; D might be TRBD1 (5 bases). The CDR3 totals 14 residues. Germline CDR1 SGHAT, CDR2 FQNNGV. The ends were cut back, 4 bases at V and 2 bases at J, with 11 bases in the middle. The CDR3 nucleotides read TGTGCCAGCAGCTACGGACATCAACAAGAGACCCAGTACTTC. Amino acids: CASSYGHQQETQYF.

The chain uses TRBV7-8 and TRBJ1-3, with 7 bases matching TRBD1. Trimming removed 5 bases from V and 0 bases from J; junction bases left unmatched: 4. This CDR3 is 15 amino acids long. CDR1 is SGHVS and CDR2 is FQNEAQ in the germline V gene. The CDR3 region is CASSERDSSGNTIYF. The CDR3, as DNA: TGTGCCAGCAGCGAAAGGGACAGCTCTGGAAACACCATATATTTT.

To note about this clonotype: Relative to the germline gene, one junction end is altered; a read error may explain this. This rearrangement joins TRBV6-5 to TRBJ2-7; D unclear. Germline CDR1 MNHEY, CDR2 SVGAGI. The CDR3 is 15 amino acids. Here the CDR3 reads CGSSEGITKIYEQYF. The CDR3 DNA sequence: TGTGGCAGCAGCGAAGGTATAACAAAGATCTACGAGCAGTACTTC.

As regards this clonotype: At one end the junction does not follow the germline gene, possibly because of a read error. The chain joins TRBV10-2 to TRBJ1-5; D ambiguous. The length of the CDR3 is 12 residues. Per the germline V gene, CDR1 is WSHSY and CDR2 is SAAADI. The DNA of the CDR3 is TGTGCCAGCAGTTACTCGACTCAGCCCCAGCATTTT. Protein sequence: CASSYSTQPQHF.

J is TRBJ2-3 and V is TRBV15; D not certain. V was pared by 2 bases and J by 5 bases, with 11 bases between. Germline loops: CDR1 LNHNV, CDR2 YYDKDF (reference sequence). The CDR3 runs 14 residues. The CDR3 region is CATSRPNYGDTQYF. In nucleotides, the CDR3 is TGTGCCACCAGCAGACCTAACTATGGAGATACGCAGTATTTT.

The chain uses TRBV12-3 or TRBV12-4 and TRBJ2-7, with D tentatively TRBD2 (6 bases). The CDR3 loop spans 15 amino acids. Trimming took 3 bases from V and 5 from J, leaving 17 bases between them. CDR3 protein: CASSLLDGGKDEQYF. The CDR3 DNA reads as TGTGCCAGCAGTTTGTTAGACGGGGGTAAGGACGAGCAGTACTTC.

This clonotype was counted ten times or more. V gene TRBV7-9 combines with J gene TRBJ1-1; TRBD1 is a possible D gene (5 bases). Germline V gene lookup returns CDR1 SEHNR and CDR2 FQNEAQ (reference sequence). V was trimmed by 5 bases and J by 7 bases, leaving 8 bases between them. The CDR3 has 11 amino acids. The CDR3: CASSLDSEAFF. In DNA form, the CDR3 reads TGTGCCAGCAGCCTAGACAGTGAAGCTTTCTTT.

The gene calls are TRBV24-1 and TRBJ2-3; unclear D gene. The V gene's germline CDR1 is KGHDR and CDR2 SFDVKD. V shed 5 bases and J shed 1 base, with 12 bases lying between them. The CDR3 is 15 residues long. The CDR3 DNA reads TGTGCCACCAGTGGGACGTCAAGGGGCACAGATACGCAGTATTTT. As protein: CATSGTSRGTDTQYF.

The J gene is TRBJ2-6, the V gene TRBV20-1; possibly TRBD2 for D (5 bases). Germline assignment: CDR1 DFQATT and CDR2 SNEGSKA (reference sequence). Trimming removed 3 bases at V and 2 bases at J, with 17 bases between. The CDR3 runs 17 residues. In DNA, the CDR3 is TGCAGTGCTAGGAGGCGGGCCAGGAGAACTGGGGCCAACGTCCTGACTTTC. Translation: CSARRRARRTGANVLTF.

This clonotype was counted ten times or more. The chain is built from TRBV10-2 and TRBJ1-2; TRBD1 is a possible D gene (5 bases). The CDR3 length is 13 residues. The ends were cut back, 3 bases at V and 4 bases at J, with 9 bases in the middle. In germline, CDR1 is WSHSY, CDR2 SAAADI. In DNA, the CDR3 is TGCGCCAGCAGTGACGGGACGGGCTATGGCTACACCTTC. Residues: CASSDGTGYGYTF.

Note on this clonotype: A much larger clone differs from this one at a single base, so this may be a read error. The CDR3 DNA reads TGCAGCGTTGGGATGAACACCGGGGAGCTGTTTTTT. It yields the protein CSVGMNTGELFF. J is TRBJ2-2 and V is TRBV29-1; no clear D gene. The ends were cut back, 4 bases at V and 1 base at J, with 4 bases in the middle. This CDR3 has 12 amino acids. Germline CDR1 and CDR2: SQVTM and ANQGSEA.

The rearrangement joins TRBV2 to TRBJ1-4; weak D call: TRBD1 (5 bases). V was cut by 5 bases and J by 7 bases, with 11 bases left in between. The CDR3 runs to 13 residues. The germline CDR1 and CDR2 sequences are SNHLY and FYNNEI. The CDR3 DNA reads as TGTGCCAGCAGTCCAGGGAACACTGAAAAACTGTTTTTT. Its protein product is CASSPGNTEKLFF.